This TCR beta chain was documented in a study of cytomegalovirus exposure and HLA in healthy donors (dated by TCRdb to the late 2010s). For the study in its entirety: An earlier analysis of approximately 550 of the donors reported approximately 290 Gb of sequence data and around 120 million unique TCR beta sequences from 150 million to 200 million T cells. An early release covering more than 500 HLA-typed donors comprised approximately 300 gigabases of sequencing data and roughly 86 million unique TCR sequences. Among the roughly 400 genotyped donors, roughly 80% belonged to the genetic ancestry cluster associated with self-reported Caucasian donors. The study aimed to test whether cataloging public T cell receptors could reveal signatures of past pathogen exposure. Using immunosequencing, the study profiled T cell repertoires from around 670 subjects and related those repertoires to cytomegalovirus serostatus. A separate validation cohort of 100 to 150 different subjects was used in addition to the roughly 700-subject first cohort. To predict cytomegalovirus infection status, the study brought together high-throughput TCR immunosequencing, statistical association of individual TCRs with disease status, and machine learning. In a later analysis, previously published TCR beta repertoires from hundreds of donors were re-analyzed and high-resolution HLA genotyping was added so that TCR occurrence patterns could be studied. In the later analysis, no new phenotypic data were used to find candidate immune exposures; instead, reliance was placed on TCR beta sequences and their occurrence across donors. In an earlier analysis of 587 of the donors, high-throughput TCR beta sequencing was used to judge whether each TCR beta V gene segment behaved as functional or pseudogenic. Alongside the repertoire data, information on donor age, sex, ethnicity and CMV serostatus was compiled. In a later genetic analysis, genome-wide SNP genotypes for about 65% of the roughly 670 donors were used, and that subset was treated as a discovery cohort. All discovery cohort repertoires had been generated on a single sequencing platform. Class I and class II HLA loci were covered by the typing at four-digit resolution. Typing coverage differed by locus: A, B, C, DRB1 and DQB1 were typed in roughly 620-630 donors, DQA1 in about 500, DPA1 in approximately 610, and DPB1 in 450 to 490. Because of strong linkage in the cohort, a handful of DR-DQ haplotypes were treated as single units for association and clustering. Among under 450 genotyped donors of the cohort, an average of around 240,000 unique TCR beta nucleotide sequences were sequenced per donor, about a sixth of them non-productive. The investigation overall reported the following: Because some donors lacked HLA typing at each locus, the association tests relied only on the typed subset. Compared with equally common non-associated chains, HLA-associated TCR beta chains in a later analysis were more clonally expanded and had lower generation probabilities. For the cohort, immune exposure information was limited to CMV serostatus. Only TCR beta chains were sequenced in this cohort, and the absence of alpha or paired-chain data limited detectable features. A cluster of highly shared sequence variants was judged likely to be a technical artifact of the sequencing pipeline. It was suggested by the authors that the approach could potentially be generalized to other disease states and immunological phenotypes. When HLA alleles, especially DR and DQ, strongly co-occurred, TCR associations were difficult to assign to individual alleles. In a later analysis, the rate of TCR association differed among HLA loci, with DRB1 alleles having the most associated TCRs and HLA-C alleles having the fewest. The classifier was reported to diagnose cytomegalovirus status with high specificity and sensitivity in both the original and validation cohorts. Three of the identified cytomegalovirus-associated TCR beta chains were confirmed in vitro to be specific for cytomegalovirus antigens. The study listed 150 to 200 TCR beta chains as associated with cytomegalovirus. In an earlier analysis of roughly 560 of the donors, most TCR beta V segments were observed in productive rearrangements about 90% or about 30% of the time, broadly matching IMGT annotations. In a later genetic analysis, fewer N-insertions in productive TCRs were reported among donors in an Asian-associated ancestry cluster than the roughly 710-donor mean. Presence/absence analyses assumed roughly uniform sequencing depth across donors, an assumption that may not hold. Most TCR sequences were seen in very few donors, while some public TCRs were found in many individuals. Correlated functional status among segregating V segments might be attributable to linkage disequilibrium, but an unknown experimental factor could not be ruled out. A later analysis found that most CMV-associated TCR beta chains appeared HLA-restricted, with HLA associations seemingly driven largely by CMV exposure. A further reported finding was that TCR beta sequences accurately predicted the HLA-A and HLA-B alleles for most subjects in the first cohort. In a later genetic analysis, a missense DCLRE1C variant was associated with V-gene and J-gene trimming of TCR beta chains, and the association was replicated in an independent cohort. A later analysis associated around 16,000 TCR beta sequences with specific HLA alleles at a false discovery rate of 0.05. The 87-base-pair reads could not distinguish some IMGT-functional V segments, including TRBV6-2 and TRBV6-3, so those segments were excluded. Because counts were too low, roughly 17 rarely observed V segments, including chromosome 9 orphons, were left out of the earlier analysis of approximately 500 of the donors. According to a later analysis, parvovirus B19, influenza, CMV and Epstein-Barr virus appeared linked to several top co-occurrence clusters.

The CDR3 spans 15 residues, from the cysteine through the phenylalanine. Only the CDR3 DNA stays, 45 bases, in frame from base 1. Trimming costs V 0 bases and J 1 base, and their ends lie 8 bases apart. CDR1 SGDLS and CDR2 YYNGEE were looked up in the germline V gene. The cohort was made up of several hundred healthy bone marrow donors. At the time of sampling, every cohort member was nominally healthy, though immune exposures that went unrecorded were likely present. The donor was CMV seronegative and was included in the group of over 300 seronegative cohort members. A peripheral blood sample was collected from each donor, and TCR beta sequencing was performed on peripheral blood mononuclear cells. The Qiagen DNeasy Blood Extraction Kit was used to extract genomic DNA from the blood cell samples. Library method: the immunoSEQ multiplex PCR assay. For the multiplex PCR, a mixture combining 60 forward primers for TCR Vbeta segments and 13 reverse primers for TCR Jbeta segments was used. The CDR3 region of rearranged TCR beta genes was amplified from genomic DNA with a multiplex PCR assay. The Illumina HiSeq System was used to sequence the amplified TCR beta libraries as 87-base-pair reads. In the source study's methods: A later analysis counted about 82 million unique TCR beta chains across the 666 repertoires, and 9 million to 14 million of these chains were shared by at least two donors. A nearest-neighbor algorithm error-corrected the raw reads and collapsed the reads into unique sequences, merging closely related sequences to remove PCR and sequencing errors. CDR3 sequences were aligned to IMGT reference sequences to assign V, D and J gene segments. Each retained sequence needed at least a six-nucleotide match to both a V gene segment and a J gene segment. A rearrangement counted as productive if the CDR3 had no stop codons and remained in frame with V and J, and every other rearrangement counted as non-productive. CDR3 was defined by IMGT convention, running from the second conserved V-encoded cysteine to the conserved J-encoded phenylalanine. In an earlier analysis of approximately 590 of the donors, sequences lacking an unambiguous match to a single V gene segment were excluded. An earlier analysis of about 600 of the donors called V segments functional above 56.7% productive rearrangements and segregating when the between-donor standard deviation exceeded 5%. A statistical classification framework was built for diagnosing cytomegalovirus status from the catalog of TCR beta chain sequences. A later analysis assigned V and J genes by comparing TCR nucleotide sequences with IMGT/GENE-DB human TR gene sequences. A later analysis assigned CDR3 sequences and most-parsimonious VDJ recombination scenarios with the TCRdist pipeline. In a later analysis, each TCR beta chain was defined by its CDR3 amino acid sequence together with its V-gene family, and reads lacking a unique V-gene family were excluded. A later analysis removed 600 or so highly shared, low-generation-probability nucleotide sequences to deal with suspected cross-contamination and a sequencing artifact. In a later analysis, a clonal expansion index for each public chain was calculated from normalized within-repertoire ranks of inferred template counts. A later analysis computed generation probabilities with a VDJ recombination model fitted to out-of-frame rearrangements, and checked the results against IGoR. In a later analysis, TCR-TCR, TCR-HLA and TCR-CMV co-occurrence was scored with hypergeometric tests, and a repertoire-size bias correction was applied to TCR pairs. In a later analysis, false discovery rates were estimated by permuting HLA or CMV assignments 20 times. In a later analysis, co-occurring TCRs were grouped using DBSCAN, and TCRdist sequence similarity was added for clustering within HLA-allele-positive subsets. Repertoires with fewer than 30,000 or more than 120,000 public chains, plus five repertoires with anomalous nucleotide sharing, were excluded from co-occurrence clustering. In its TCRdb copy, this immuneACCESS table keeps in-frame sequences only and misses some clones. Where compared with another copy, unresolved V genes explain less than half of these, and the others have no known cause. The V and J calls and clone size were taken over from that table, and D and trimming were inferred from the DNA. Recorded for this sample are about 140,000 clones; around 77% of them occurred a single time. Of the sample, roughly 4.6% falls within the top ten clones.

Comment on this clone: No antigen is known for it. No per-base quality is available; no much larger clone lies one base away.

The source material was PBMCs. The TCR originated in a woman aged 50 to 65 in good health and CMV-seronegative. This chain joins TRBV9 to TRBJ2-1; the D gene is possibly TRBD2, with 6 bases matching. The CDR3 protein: CASSVDAGSYNEQFF. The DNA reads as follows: TGTGCCAGCAGCGTAGACGCGGGGTCCTACAATGAGCAGTTCTTC.